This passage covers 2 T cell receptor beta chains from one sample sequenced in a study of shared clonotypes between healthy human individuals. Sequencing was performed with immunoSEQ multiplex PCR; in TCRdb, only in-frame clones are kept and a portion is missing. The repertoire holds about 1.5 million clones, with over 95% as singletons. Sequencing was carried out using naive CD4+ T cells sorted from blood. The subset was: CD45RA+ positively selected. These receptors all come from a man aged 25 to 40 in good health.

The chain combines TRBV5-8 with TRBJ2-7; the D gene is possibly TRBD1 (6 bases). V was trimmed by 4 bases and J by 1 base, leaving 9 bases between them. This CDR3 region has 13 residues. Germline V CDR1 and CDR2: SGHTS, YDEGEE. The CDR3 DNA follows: TGTGCCAGCAGCCCCGGACAGTCCTACGAGCAGTACTTC. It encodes CASSPGQSYEQYF.

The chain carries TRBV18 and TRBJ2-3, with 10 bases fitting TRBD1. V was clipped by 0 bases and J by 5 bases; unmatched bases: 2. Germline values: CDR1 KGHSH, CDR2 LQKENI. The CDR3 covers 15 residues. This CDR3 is CASSPPGQGGDTQYF. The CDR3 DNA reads TGTGCCAGCTCACCACCCGGACAGGGGGGAGATACGCAGTATTTT.